Ten or more counts support the clone carrying this T cell receptor (beta chain). Its antigen is not known. The data stem from a study of T cell repertoires in cytomegalovirus infection. Study-wide points: CMV-specific HLA-C-restricted TCR beta clonotypes dominated the ex vivo response.

MiXCR was run by TCRdb on the reads, yielding one entry per CDR3 protein. The repertoire includes about 140,000 distinct CDR3 sequences, around 30% of them detected once, and around half sits in the top ten. Germline-derived CDR1 and CDR2 are MNHNS and SASEGT. Trimming removed 4 bases from V and 1 base from J, with 13 bases in between. This CDR3 is built from 15 residues. Sequences were derived from CD8+ T cells from cultured PBMCs, sampled from culture after CMV antigen stimulation. This chain joins TRBV6-1 and TRBJ1-2; a weak D match, TRBD1 (6 bases). The clonotype originates from a human donor in good health (CMV status not recorded). Some clones in this sample may be carry-over from other donors' samples. CDR3 DNA sequence: TGTGCCAGCAGTGTCTCCGGGGGCAATAACTATGGCTACACCTTC. It specifies CASSVSGGNNYGYTF.